One sample yielded the 3 T cell receptor beta chains listed below, sequenced in a study of blood T cell repertoires in COVID-19 (dated by TCRdb to 2020 to 2022). Library method: the immunoSEQ multiplex PCR assay. Not all clones reach the TCRdb copy of this immuneACCESS table, which keeps in-frame sequences only. Checked studies attribute under half of the gap to unresolved V genes and leave the rest unexplained. The sample contains a few hundred thousand clones, roughly 80% of them found a single time. About 10% of the sample belongs to the ten largest clones. Material: peripheral blood. Receptors originate from a woman aged 80 or over with acute or convalescent COVID-19.

CDR3 coding DNA: TGTGCCAGCAGTTCGACCGGGACAGGGAACAATGAGCAGTTCTTC. The encoded protein is CASSSTGTGNNEQFF. V is TRBV28 and J is TRBJ2-1; TRBD1 aligns across 9 bases. Germline-derived CDR1 and CDR2 are MDHEN and SYDVKM. V shed 4 bases, J shed 5 bases, and the junction held 6 bases outside the gene matches. This CDR3 has 15 amino acids.

This chain uses TRBV5-1 with TRBJ2-7; 11 nucleotides match TRBD2. From germline, CDR1 is SGHRS and CDR2 YFSETQ. This CDR3 comprises 16 residues. The V segment lost 4 bases and the J segment 1 base; nucleotides outside the gene matches: 7. This CDR3 reads CASSPPTSGASYEQYF. CDR3 sequence (DNA): TGCGCCAGCAGCCCCCCGACTAGCGGGGCTTCCTACGAGCAGTACTTC.

This clone was counted a single time. This chain uses TRBV20-1 with TRBJ1-3; D not resolved. V dropped 5 bases and J dropped 3 bases, with 5 bases sitting between them. The CDR3 sequence is 11 residues long. CDR1 and CDR2 from the germline V gene are DFQATT and SNEGSKA (reference sequence). In DNA, the CDR3 is TGCAGTGCTGGCTTTGGAAACACCATATATTTT. As protein: CSAGFGNTIYF.